The clone carrying this T cell receptor (beta chain) is a singleton in its sample. The sample comes from a study of control samples from healthy donors and cancer patients. The table came from immunoSEQ multiplex PCR; TCRdb's copy has only in-frame clones and leaves some out. The sample lists tens of thousands of clones; 85% to 95% were seen once. The CDR3 is made up of 14 amino acids. The germline gives CDR1 SGHRS, CDR2 YFSETQ. The junction had 3 bases not matched to a gene; V was cut back by 0 bases and J by 6 bases. Sequencing was performed on PBMCs. This sequence originates from a woman between 50 and 59 years old with head and neck cancer. V is TRBV5-1 and J is TRBJ1-5; 7 bases agree with TRBD1. The CDR3 loop is CASSLGQGGQPQHF. The CDR3 nucleotides are TGCGCCAGCAGCTTGGGACAGGGAGGTCAGCCCCAGCATTTT.